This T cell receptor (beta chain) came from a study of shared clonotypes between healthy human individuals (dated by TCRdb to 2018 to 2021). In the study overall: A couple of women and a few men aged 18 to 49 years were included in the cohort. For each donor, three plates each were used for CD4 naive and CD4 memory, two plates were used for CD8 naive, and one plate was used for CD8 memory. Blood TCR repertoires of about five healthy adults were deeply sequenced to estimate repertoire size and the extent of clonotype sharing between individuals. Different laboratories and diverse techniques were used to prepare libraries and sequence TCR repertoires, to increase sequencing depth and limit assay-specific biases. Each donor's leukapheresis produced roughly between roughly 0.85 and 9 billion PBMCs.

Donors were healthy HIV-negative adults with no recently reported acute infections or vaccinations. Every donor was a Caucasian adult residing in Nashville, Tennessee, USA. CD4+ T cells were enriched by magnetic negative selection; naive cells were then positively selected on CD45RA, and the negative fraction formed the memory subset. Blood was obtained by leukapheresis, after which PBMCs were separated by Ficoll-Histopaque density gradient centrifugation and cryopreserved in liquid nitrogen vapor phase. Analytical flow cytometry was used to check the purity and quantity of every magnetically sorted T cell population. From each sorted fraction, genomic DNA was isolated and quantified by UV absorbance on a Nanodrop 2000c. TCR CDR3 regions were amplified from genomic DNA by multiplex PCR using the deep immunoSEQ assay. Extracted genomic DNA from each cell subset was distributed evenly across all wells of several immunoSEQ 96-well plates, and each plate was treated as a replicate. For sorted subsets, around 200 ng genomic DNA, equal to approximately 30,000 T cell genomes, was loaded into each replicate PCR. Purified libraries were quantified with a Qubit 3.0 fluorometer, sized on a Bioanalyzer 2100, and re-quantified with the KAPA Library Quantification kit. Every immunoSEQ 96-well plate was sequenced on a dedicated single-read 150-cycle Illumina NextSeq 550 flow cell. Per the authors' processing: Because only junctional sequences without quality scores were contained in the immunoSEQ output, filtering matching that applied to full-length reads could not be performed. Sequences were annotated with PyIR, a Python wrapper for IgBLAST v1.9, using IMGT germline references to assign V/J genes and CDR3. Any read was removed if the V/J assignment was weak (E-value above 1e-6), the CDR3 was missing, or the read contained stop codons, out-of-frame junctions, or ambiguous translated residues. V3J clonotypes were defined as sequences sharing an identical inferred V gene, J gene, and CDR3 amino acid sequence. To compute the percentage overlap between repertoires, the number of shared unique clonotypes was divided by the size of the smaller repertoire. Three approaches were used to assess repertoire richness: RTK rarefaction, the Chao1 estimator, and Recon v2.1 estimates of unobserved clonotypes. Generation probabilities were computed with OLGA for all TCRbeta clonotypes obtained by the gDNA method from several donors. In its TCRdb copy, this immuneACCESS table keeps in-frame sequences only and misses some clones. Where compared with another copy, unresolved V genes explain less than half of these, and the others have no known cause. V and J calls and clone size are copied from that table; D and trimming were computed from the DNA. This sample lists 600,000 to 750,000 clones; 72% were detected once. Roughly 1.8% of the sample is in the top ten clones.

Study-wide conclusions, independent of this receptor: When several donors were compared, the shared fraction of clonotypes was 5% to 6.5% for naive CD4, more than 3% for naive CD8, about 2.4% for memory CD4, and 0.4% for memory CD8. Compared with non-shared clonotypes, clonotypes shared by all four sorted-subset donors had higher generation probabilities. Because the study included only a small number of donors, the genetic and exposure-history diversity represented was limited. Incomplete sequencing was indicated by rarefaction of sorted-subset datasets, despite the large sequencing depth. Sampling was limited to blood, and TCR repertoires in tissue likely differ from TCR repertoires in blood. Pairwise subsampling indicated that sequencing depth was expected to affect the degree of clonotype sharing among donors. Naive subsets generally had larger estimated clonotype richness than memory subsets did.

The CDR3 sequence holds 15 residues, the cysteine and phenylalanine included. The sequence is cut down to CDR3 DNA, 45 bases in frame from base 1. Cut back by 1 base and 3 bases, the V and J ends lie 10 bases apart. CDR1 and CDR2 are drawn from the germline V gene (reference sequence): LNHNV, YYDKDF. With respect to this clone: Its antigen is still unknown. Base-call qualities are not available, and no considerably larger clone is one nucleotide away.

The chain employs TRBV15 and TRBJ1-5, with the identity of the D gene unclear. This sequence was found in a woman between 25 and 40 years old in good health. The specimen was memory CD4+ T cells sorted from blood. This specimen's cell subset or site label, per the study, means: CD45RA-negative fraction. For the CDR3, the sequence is CATSRGGFDNQPQHF. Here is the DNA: TGTGCCACCAGCAGAGGAGGGTTTGACAATCAGCCCCAGCATTTT.